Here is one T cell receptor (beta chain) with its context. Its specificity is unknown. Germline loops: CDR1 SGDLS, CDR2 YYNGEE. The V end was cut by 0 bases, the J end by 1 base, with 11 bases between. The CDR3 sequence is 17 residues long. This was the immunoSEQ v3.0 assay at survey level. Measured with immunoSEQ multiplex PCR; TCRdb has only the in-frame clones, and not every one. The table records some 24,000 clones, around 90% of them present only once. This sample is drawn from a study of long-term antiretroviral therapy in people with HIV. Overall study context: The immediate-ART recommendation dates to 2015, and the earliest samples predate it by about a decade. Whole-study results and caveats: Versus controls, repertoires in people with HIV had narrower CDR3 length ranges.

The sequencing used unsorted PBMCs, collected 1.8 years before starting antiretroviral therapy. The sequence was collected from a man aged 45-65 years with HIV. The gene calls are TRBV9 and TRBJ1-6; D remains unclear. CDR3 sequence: CASSVGQFRSYNSPLHF. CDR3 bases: TGTGCCAGCAGCGTAGGGCAGTTCCGGTCCTATAATTCACCCCTCCACTTT.